The 20 T cell receptor beta chains reported below all come from one sample, sequenced in a study of cytomegalovirus exposure and HLA in healthy donors. Primers: 60 Vbeta forward and 13 Jbeta reverse. TCRdb's copy holds only in-frame clones and misses some; the assay was immunoSEQ multiplex PCR. The sample totals 140,000 to 150,000 clones. The sample was PBMCs. Receptor source: a male donor in good health and CMV-seronegative.

V usage is TRBV6-1 and J usage is TRBJ1-5; D possibly corresponds to TRBD1 (6 bases). V was clipped by 4 bases and J by 7 bases, with 14 bases between them. Germline loops: CDR1 MNHNS, CDR2 SASEGT. The CDR3 spans 14 residues. In DNA, the CDR3 is TGTGCCAGCAGTGGGGCAGGTACAGGGCAGCCCCAGCATTTT. Translating it yields CASSGAGTGQPQHF.

This chain joins TRBV7-6 and TRBJ2-1; possible D gene TRBD1, 6 bases. There are 14 residues in the CDR3. CDR1 and CDR2 from the germline V gene are SGHVS and FNYEAQ. V shed 5 bases and J shed 1 base, with 9 bases lying between them. CDR3 nucleotides: TGTGCCAGCAGCCCCGGGACATCCTACAATGAGCAGTTCTTC. Encoded protein: CASSPGTSYNEQFF.

The V and J genes are TRBV2 and TRBJ2-2, with D possibly being TRBD2 (7 bases). This CDR3 has 15 amino acids. Germline V gene data show CDR1 as SNHLY and CDR2 as FYNNEI. V lost 6 bases, J lost 4 bases, and 15 bases lay in between. The CDR3 bases are TGTGCCAGCAGGAGGGAGGGGGGATCCACCGGGGAGCTGTTTTTT. Translated: CASRREGGSTGELFF.

This rearrangement joins TRBV7-6 to TRBJ2-3; 11 bases agree with TRBD1. CDR3 length: 14 residues. The V gene's germline CDR1 is SGHVS and CDR2 FNYEAQ. The junction had 2 bases not matched to a gene; V was cut back by 3 bases and J by 6 bases. The CDR3 DNA follows: TGTGCCAGCAGCTTCGGACAGGGGGCTGATACGCAGTATTTT. This encodes CASSFGQGADTQYF.

The J gene is TRBJ1-1, the V gene TRBV29-1; D gene unclear. Trimming took 6 bases from V and 3 from J, leaving 14 bases between them. Germline lookup yields CDR1 SQVTM and CDR2 ANQGSEA. The CDR3 has 13 residues. Here the CDR3 reads CSVVRGIHTEAFF. The CDR3, as DNA: TGCAGCGTGGTACGAGGGATACACACTGAAGCTTTCTTT.

V is TRBV5-1 and J is TRBJ2-4, with 10 bases that match TRBD1. The V and J ends lost 4 bases and 6 bases, in that order; junction bases with no gene match: 7. This CDR3 spans 15 amino acids. CDR1 SGHRS and CDR2 YFSETQ come from the germline V gene. The DNA for the CDR3 is TGCGCCAGCAGCACCCGACAGGGGGCAGGAAACATTCAGTACTTC. This codes for CASSTRQGAGNIQYF.

This chain connects TRBV5-6 to TRBJ2-1; the D is unclear. Germline V gene data show CDR1 as SGHDT and CDR2 as YYEEEE. This CDR3 spans 12 amino acids. V lost 3 bases, J lost 3 bases, and 4 bases lay in between. DNA of the CDR3: TGTGCCAGCAGCTACAGCTACAATGAGCAGTTCTTC. This encodes CASSYSYNEQFF.

The chain recombines TRBV29-1 with TRBJ2-1; 13 nucleotides align to TRBD2. CDR1 SQVTM and CDR2 ANQGSEA come from the germline V gene. The trim removed 3 bases at V and 4 bases at J, leaving 3 bases unmatched. CDR3 length equals 15 residues. The CDR3 sequence is CSVEGTSGVYNEQFF. CDR3 DNA: TGCAGCGTTGAGGGGACTAGCGGGGTTTACAATGAGCAGTTCTTC.

This chain connects TRBV7-9 to TRBJ2-7; 9 bases line up with TRBD2. The CDR3 contains 13 residues. The V gene's germline CDR1 is SEHNR and CDR2 FQNEAQ (reference sequence). Trimming took 8 bases from V and 9 from J; bases not matched to a gene: 11. The CDR3 nucleotides are TGTGCCAGCCTGGCACTAGCGGGTAATCGGCAGTACTTC. Protein: CASLALAGNRQYF.

The chain employs TRBV6-6 and TRBJ1-2; D is perhaps TRBD1 (5 bases). The germline V and J ends were trimmed by 2 bases and 8 bases, with 21 bases remaining between them. The CDR3 runs to 16 residues. The germline CDR1 and CDR2 sequences are MNHNY and SVGAGI (reference sequence). As DNA, the CDR3 is TGTGCCAGCAGTTACCTAATAACCACCCCGGACACCGGCTACACCTTC. Its protein is CASSYLITTPDTGYTF.

The rearrangement uses TRBV2 and TRBJ2-5, with D uncertain. The CDR3 is 15 amino acids. V shed 6 bases and J shed 5 bases, with 19 bases lying between them. CDR1 and CDR2 from the germline V gene are SNHLY and FYNNEI. CDR3: CASSDPIRYGETQYF. The CDR3, as DNA: TGTGCCAGCAGCGACCCTATCCGGTACGGGGAGACCCAGTACTTC.

The genes are TRBV6-1 and TRBJ2-3; the D gene is possibly TRBD2 (5 bases). Germline CDR1 is MNHNS and CDR2 is SASEGT. Trimming shortened V by 4 bases and J by 0 bases, and 14 bases separated the two germline ends. This CDR3 is 16 amino acids long. The CDR3 is CASSGRRTLSTDTQYF. CDR3 sequence (DNA): TGTGCCAGCAGTGGGCGGAGGACTCTTAGCACAGATACGCAGTATTTT.

The chain combines TRBV14 with TRBJ1-1; D might be TRBD1 (5 bases). CDR1 is SGHDN and CDR2 is FVKESK in the germline V gene. The V and J ends lost 3 bases and 3 bases respectively, with 8 bases between them. There are 13 residues in the CDR3. In DNA form, the CDR3 reads TGTGCCAGCAGCCAGGGGCCTGACACTGAAGCTTTCTTT. As protein: CASSQGPDTEAFF.

The V gene is TRBV18, the J gene TRBJ2-7, with TRBD1 matching 11 bases. Germline V gives CDR1 KGHSH, CDR2 LQKENI. This CDR3 has 17 amino acids. Trimming cost V 1 base and J 6 bases; bases outside gene matches: 11. The CDR3 is CASSPLYGQGALGEQYF. DNA for the CDR3: TGTGCCAGCTCACCACTCTATGGACAGGGGGCCTTGGGCGAGCAGTACTTC. Using reference TRBV18 and TRBJ2-7 for the parts outside the CDR3, the full variable domain is NAGVMQNPRHLVRRRGQEARLRCSPMKGHSHVYWYRQLPEEGLKFMVYLQKENIIDESGMPKERFSAEFPKEGPSILRIQQVVRGDSAAYFCASSPLYGQGALGEQYFGPGTRLTVT.

CDR3 nucleotide sequence: TGTGCCAGCTCACCACCCGTCGCTGCGTCTGGAAACACCATATATTTT. Translating gives CASSPPVAASGNTIYF. This rearrangement joins TRBV18 to TRBJ1-3; unclear D gene. V was clipped by 0 bases and J by 1 base, with 10 bases between them. Germline V gene lookup returns CDR1 KGHSH and CDR2 LQKENI. There are 16 residues in the CDR3.

The V gene is TRBV7-9, the J gene TRBJ2-1; unclear D gene. Germline CDR1 reads SEHNR; CDR2 reads FQNEAQ (reference sequence). This CDR3 region has 15 residues. The germline V and J ends were trimmed by 3 bases and 0 bases, with 9 bases remaining between them. The CDR3 nucleotides are TGTGCCAGCAGCTTCACAGCAGACTCCTACAATGAGCAGTTCTTC. This sequence encodes CASSFTADSYNEQFF.

The chain carries TRBV9 and TRBJ2-6, with 10 bases aligning to TRBD1. The germline V gene encodes CDR1 SGDLS and CDR2 YYNGEE. This CDR3 has 16 amino acids. V dropped 4 bases and J dropped 4; count of bases not matched to a gene: 5. The CDR3 here is CASSPGQGKGANVLTF. The CDR3 nucleotides read TGTGCCAGCAGCCCGGGACAGGGGAAAGGGGCCAACGTCCTGACTTTC. The variable domain in full, completed from reference TRBV9 and TRBJ2-6, reads DSGVTQTPKHLITATGQRVTLRCSPRSGDLSVYWYQQSLDQGLQFLIQYYNGEERAKGNILERFSAQQFPDLHSELNLSSLELGDSALYFCASSPGQGKGANVLTFGAGSRLTVL.

The chain combines TRBV4-3 with TRBJ1-1, with 7 bases matching TRBD1. The CDR3 has 15 amino acids. Germline V gene lookup returns CDR1 LGHNA and CDR2 YSLEER. V gave up 4 bases and J gave up 3 bases; unmatched junction bases: 8. The CDR3 protein is CASSRTTGWDTEAFF. DNA for the CDR3: TGCGCCAGCAGCCGCACGACAGGGTGGGACACTGAAGCTTTCTTT.

The chain joins TRBV19 to TRBJ1-1, with 10 bases matching TRBD1. V shed 4 bases and J 4 bases; nucleotides not matched to a gene: 3. The CDR3 is made up of 14 amino acids. Germline V gene data show CDR1 as LNHDA and CDR2 as SQIVND (reference sequence). This CDR3 is CASSRGQGVTEAFF. CDR3 nucleotide sequence: TGTGCCAGTAGTAGAGGACAGGGGGTCACTGAAGCTTTCTTT.

V is TRBV6-1 and J is TRBJ2-1, with a possible D match to TRBD2 (5 bases). Germline V CDR1 and CDR2: MNHNS, SASEGT. V lost 6 bases and J 8 bases, leaving 17 bases between the germline ends. The CDR3 has 14 amino acids. The CDR3 reads CASSAGYATHEQFF. DNA of the CDR3: TGTGCCAGCAGCGCGGGCTACGCCACCCATGAGCAGTTCTTC.